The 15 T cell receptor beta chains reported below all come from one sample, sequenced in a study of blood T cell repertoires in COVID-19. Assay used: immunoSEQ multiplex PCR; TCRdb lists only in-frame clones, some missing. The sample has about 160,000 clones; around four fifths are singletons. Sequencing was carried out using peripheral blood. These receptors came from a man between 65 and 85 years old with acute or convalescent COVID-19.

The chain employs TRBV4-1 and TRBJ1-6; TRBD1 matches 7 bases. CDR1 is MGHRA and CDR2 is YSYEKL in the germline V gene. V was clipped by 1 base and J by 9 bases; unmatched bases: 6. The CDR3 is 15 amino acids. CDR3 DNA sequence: TGCGCCAGCAGCCAAGTTTGGGCAGGGGGTTCACCCCTCCACTTT. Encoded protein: CASSQVWAGGSPLHF.

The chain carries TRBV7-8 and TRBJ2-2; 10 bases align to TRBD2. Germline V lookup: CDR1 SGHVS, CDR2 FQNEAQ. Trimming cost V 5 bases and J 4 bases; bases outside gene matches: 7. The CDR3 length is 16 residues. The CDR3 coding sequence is TGTGCCAGCAGCCTAAGCGGGGGGGCGCGCACCGGGGAGCTGTTTTTT. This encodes CASSLSGGARTGELFF.

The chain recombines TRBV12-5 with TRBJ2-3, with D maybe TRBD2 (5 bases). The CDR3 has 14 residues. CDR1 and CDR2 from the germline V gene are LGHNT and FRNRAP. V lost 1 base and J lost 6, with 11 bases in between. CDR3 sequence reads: CASGLAQPSDTQYF. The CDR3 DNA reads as TGTGCTAGTGGTTTGGCCCAACCTAGCGATACGCAGTATTTT.

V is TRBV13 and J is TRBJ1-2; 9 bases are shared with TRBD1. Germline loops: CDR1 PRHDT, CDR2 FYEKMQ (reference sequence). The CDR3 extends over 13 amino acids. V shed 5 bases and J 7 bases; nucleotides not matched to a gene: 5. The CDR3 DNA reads TGTGCCAGCAGCCAGGGGACAGGGTTTGGCTACACCTTC. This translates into CASSQGTGFGYTF.

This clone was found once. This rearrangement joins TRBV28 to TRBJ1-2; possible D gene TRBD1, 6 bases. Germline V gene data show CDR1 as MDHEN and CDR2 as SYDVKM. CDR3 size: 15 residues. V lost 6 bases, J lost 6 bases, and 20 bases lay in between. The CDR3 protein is CASREHKGGGHGYTF. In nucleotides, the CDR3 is TGTGCCAGCAGAGAGCACAAGGGGGGAGGGCATGGCTACACCTTC.

The CDR3, as DNA: TGTGCCAGCAGTGGGACAGGGGCCATTAATGGCTACACCTTC. Its protein is CASSGTGAINGYTF. The chain recombines TRBV28 with TRBJ1-2; 10 nucleotides match TRBD1. CDR1 and CDR2 (germline): MDHEN, SYDVKM. CDR3 length: 14 amino acids. The ends lost 5 bases at V and 6 bases at J; junction bases unmatched: 6.

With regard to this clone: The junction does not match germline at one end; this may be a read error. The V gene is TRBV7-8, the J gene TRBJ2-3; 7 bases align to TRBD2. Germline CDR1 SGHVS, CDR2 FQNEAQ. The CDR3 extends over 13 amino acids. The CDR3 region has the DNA TGTGTCAGCAGGTTTGGGGGGGGAGATACGCAGTATTTT. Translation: CVSRFGGGDTQYF.

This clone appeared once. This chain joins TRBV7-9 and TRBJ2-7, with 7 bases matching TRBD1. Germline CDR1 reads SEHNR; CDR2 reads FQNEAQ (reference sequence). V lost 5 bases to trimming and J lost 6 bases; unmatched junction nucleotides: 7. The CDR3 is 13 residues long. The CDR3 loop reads CASSPRAGGEQYF. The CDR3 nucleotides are TGTGCCAGCAGCCCCCGGGCAGGGGGCGAGCAGTACTTC.

The CDR3 reads CASGTGNPNTEAFF. The CDR3 DNA reads TGTGCTAGTGGTACAGGGAACCCGAACACTGAAGCTTTCTTT. J is TRBJ1-1 and V is TRBV12-5; D may be TRBD1 (6 bases). Trimming left V 5 bases short and J 1 base short, with 11 bases between. In germline, CDR1 is LGHNT, CDR2 FRNRAP. This CDR3 is 14 amino acids long.

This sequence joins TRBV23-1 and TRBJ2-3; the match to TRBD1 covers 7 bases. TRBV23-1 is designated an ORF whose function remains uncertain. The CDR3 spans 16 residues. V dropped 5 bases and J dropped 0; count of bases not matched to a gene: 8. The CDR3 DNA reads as TGCGCCAGCAGTAAACTGGACAGGATCAGCACAGATACGCAGTATTTT. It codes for CASSKLDRISTDTQYF.

The CDR3, as DNA: TGTGCCAGCAGTTACTCGGGGACAGATAATAATTCACCCCTCCACTTT. Encoded protein: CASSYSGTDNNSPLHF. The J gene is TRBJ1-6, the V gene TRBV6-5; 7 bases are shared with TRBD1. The germline V gene encodes CDR1 MNHEY and CDR2 SVGAGI. This CDR3 has 16 residues. The ends lost 0 bases at V and 5 bases at J; junction bases unmatched: 4.

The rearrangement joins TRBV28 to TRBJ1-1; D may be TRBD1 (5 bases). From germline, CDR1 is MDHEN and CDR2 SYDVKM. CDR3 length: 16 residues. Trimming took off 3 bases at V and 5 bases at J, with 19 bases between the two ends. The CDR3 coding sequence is TGTGCCAGCAGTTTTTGGAAGGGGATTAGCGGGACTGAAGCTTTCTTT. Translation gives CASSFWKGISGTEAFF.

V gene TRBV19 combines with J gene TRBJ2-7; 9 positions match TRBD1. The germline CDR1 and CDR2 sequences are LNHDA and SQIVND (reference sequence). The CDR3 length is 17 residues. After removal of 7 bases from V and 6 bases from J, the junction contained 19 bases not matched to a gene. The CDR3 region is CASTPDVMGTGFSEQYF. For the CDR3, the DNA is TGTGCCAGTACCCCTGACGTTATGGGGACAGGGTTTTCCGAGCAGTACTTC.

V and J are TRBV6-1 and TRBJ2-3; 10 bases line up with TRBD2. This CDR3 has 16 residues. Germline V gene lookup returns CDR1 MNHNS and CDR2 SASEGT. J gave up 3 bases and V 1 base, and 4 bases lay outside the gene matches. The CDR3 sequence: CASSEVAGGFTDTQYF. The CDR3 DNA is TGTGCCAGCAGTGAAGTAGCGGGGGGCTTTACAGATACGCAGTATTTT.

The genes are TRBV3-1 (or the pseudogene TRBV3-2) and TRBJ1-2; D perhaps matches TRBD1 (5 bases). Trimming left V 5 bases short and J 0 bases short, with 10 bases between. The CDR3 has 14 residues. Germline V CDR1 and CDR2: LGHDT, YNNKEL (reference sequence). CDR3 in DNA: TGTGCCAGCAGCAAGGGGCGAACTAACTATGGCTACACCTTC. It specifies CASSKGRTNYGYTF.